This T cell receptor beta chain is from a study of shared clonotypes between healthy human individuals (TCRdb year 2020). As for the study more broadly: The cohort comprised a couple of women and a few men aged 18 to 49 years. Each donor's leukapheresis produced roughly between roughly 0.85 and 9 billion PBMCs. Different laboratories and diverse techniques were used to prepare libraries and sequence TCR repertoires, to increase sequencing depth and limit assay-specific biases. To estimate repertoire size and how much clonotype sharing occurs between individuals, the study deeply sequenced the blood TCR repertoires of several healthy adults. Per donor, three plates each were used for CD4 naive and CD4 memory, two for CD8 naive, and one for CD8 memory. The research as a whole found: The small number of donors limited the genetic and exposure-history diversity represented. Naive subsets generally had larger estimated clonotype richness than memory subsets. Pairwise subsampling led to the expectation that sequencing depth would affect the degree of clonotype sharing among donors. Compared with non-shared clonotypes, clonotypes shared by all four sorted-subset donors had higher generation probabilities. Even with the large sequencing depth, rarefaction of the sorted-subset datasets indicated that sequencing was incomplete. When a handful of donors were compared, the shared fraction of clonotypes was roughly 5% for naive CD4, about 4% for naive CD8, more than 2% for memory CD4, and around 0.37% for memory CD8. Sampling was restricted to blood, and TCR repertoires in tissue are likely to differ from TCR repertoires in blood.

On this clone itself: This receptor's antigen is unknown. No base quality information exists; no much larger clone differs at one position.

Using the deep immunoSEQ assay, multiplex PCR amplified TCR CDR3 regions from genomic DNA. For each cell subset, the extracted genomic DNA was distributed evenly across all wells of several immunoSEQ 96-well plates, and each plate served as one replicate. Each replicate PCR for sorted subsets received approximately 200 ng genomic DNA, equal to roughly 29,000 T cell genomes. Purified libraries were measured with a Qubit 3.0 fluorometer, size-checked on a Bioanalyzer 2100, and measured again with the KAPA Library Quantification kit. Every immunoSEQ 96-well plate was sequenced on a dedicated single-read 150-cycle Illumina NextSeq 550 flow cell. The paper's data handling went like this. Because the immunoSEQ output held only junctional sequences and lacked quality scores, the filtering could not match the filtering applied to full-length reads. Sequences were annotated with PyIR, a Python wrapper for IgBLAST v1.9, and V/J genes and CDR3 were assigned using IMGT germline references. Reads were filtered out if the reads had weak V/J assignments (E-value above 1e-6), no CDR3, stop codons, out-of-frame junctions, or ambiguous translated residues. V3J clonotypes were defined as sequences sharing the same inferred V gene, J gene, and CDR3 amino acid sequence. To compute the percentage overlap between repertoires, the number of shared unique clonotypes was divided by the size of the smaller repertoire. RTK rarefaction, the Chao1 estimator, and Recon v2.1 estimates of unobserved clonotypes were used to assess repertoire richness. Generation probabilities for all TCRbeta clonotypes obtained by the gDNA method from several donors were computed using OLGA. TCRdb re-hosts the immuneACCESS table, in-frame sequences only. Its copies lack some clones; in the studies checked, an unresolved V gene accounts for under half of them, and the cause for the rest is not known. D and trimming come from the DNA, and the V and J calls and clone size come from that table. The sample data list about 820,000 clones, and almost 95% of these were observed just once. The ten largest clones add up to less than 25% of the sample.

For the CD8 naive samples, CD45RO-negative cells were positively selected for CCR7, yielding a CD45RA+CCR7+ population from which TemRA cells were excluded. Donors were healthy HIV-negative adults with no recently reported acute infections or vaccinations. Every donor was a Caucasian adult residing in Nashville, Tennessee, USA. Blood was obtained by leukapheresis, after which PBMCs were separated by Ficoll-Histopaque density gradient centrifugation and cryopreserved in liquid nitrogen vapor phase. Analytical flow cytometry was used to check the purity and quantity of every magnetically sorted T cell population. Genomic DNA was isolated from every sorted fraction and measured by UV absorbance on a Nanodrop 2000c. The CDR3 covers 14 residues, taking in both the cysteine and the phenylalanine. Only CDR3 DNA remains: 42 bases, in frame from the first base. V has 2 bases trimmed and J has 8 bases trimmed; junction bases matching no gene number 6. From the germline V gene (reference sequence), CDR1 is SGHKS and CDR2 is YYEKEE.

The V and J genes are TRBV5-5 and TRBJ2-2, with 7 bases aligning to TRBD1. Specimen: naive CD8+ T cells sorted from blood. Explained via the paper, the cell subset or site label denotes: CD45RA+CCR7+. This sequence originates from a man in his thirties or forties in good health. The CDR3 is CASSFSQGIGELFF. The DNA reads as follows: TGTGCCAGCAGCTTTTCACAGGGGATAGGGGAGCTGTTTTTT.